This TCR beta chain was recorded in a study of blood T cells in healthy people across ages (dated by TCRdb to about 2015). About the study as a whole: In model experiments, roughly one uniquely barcoded TCR beta cDNA molecule per two T cells was captured by template switching. Using the same blood draw, the study looked at two additional independent replicas of 1 million unique cDNA reads for two donors, one aged 18 to 29 and the other aged 80 or older. To track age-related changes in TCR beta repertoire diversity, the study relied on deep sequencing normalized with unique cDNA molecular identifiers. Four age groups were formed from the donors: young (average about 16 years), middle-aged (less than 40), aged (more than 55) and long-lived (approximately 78). To avoid experimental bias, donors of different ages were randomly spread across the sequencing lanes. The paper as a whole reports these results and caveats: Estimates of total diversity based on one million sequenced T cells were considered lower bounds and underestimates. Observed TCR beta diversity per million T cells fell roughly linearly with age, and a significant reduction was already apparent by age about 38. A strong correlation was found between observed TCR beta diversity and the percentage of naive T cells measured by flow cytometry. Compared with the aged group, more naive CD4+ T cells, fewer expanded clones and increased TCR diversity were shown by the long-lived group, suggesting age selection. Donor CMV infection status was unknown, potentially confounding age-related changes in expanded clonotypes. Because profiling used bulk unsorted PBMCs, naive and antigen-experienced compartments could not be compared conclusively.

The library came from 5' RACE. The instrument was an Illumina HiSeq 2500. A second PCR of 7 to 11 cycles was performed with a sample-barcoded 5' primer and a J-beta primer mix. A template-switch 5' adaptor carrying 12 random nucleotides introduced a unique molecular identifier onto each TCR beta cDNA molecule. Each sample yielded at least 3 million CDR3-containing paired-end reads. First-strand cDNA was synthesized from all RNA with the Mint cDNA synthesis kit, primed by a TRBC-specific oligonucleotide. Following uracil-DNA glycosylase treatment, all cDNA underwent a first 18-cycle PCR with the universal primers M1SS and BC2_uni_R. The authors processed their data as follows. For normalization, 1 million high-quality reads, each with a distinct molecular identifier, were randomly selected from each sample. Reads sharing molecular identifiers were discarded rather than binned into consensus sequences. MiTCR, with a Q25 quality threshold and the strictest error-elimination algorithm, was used for CDR3 identification, clonotype clustering and error correction. A nonparametric unseen species model with Euler transformation was used to estimate a lower bound on total TCR beta diversity. In TCRdb, the public reads were trimmed at Q25 with fastp and aligned with MiXCR, with productive beta chains retained. Every distinct CDR3 protein forms one entry, paired with its most common genes and DNA. For this entry, the V and J calls and clone size follow TCRdb and not the study's own pipeline. Recorded for this sample are some 1.1 million distinct CDR3 sequences; roughly two fifths of them occurred a single time. Jointly, the top ten make up roughly 14% of the sample.

Systemically healthy Caucasian individuals from Russia, some 40 in total and aged roughly 6 to 100 years, were included as donors. Each donor gave around 9.8 milliliters of peripheral blood, collected into EDTA-treated Vacutainer tubes. Ficoll-Paque density-gradient centrifugation was used to isolate PBMCs, with at least 6.5 million per sample. Total RNA, at least 6 micrograms per sample, was extracted from PBMCs with Trizol reagent. For every donor, an aliquot of PBMCs went through flow cytometry to measure the percentages of naive CD45RAhigh/CD27high T cells. According to the germline V gene, CDR1 reads SGDLS and CDR2 reads YYNGEE. The CDR3 holds 12 amino acids from the cysteine to the phenylalanine. Only the CDR3 DNA is retained, 36 bases long and in frame from the first base. The junction shows trimming of 5 bases on V and 4 bases on J, plus 7 bases between the germline ends. This clonotype was detected only a few times. The antigen this receptor binds is unknown. Base qualities are not recorded, but no much larger clone differs from it by a single base.

The rearrangement joined TRBV9 to TRBJ2-1, with no confident D gene call. The TCR sequence derives from a man in his late teens or twenties in good health. Source material: blood. The DNA sequence is given as TGTGCCAGCAGGGACCAGTACAATGAGCAGTTCTTC. The encoded protein is CASRDQYNEQFF.